A single sample gave rise to the 26 T cell receptor beta chains below, sequenced in a study of T-cell memory formation after mild COVID-19. MiXCR was run by TCRdb on the 5' RACE reads, yielding one entry per CDR3 protein. This table holds about 350,000 distinct CDR3 sequences, approximately 15% found once. Sequencing was done on a sample of PBMCs or a T cell subset sorted from them (not recorded which). All receptors come from a man aged 18 to 29 who had mild COVID-19 (a few samples of this study predate the infection). Cell type and time point are not known.

This clonotype turned up a few times. The J gene is TRBJ1-1, the V gene TRBV12-3 or TRBV12-4, with D hard to call. V was pared by 9 bases and J by 4 bases, with 18 bases between. This CDR3 contains 14 residues. CDR3 in amino acids: CASSSRVEGTEAFF. Written as DNA, the CDR3 is TGTGCCAGTTCCTCCAGAGTGGAAGGCACTGAAGCTTTCTTT.

V gene TRBV3-1 combines with J gene TRBJ2-3; 7 nucleotides match TRBD2. Germline CDR1 reads LGHDT; CDR2 reads YNNKEL (reference sequence). This CDR3 contains 16 residues. J was trimmed by 2 bases and V by 1 base; bases with no gene match: 6. The CDR3 sequence is CASSQGTRGVTDTQYF. The CDR3 bases are TGTGCCAGCAGCCAAGGAACACGGGGGGTCACAGATACGCAGTATTTT.

This chain joins TRBV7-2 and TRBJ1-1; D is unclear. V was pared by 6 bases and J by 2 bases, with 10 bases between. The CDR3 runs 13 residues. Germline CDR1 is SGHTA and CDR2 is FQGNSA. The CDR3 nucleotides read TGTGCCAGCAGGCTGCGGGTTAACACTGAAGCTTTCTTT. Amino acid sequence: CASRLRVNTEAFF.

This clonotype showed up many times. The V and J genes are TRBV12-3 or TRBV12-4 and TRBJ1-2, with a possible D match to TRBD1 (5 bases). V lost 5 bases and J lost 3, with 7 bases in between. The CDR3 loop spans 12 amino acids. The CDR3 is CASSDSHYGYTF. CDR3 nucleotide sequence: TGTGCCAGCAGTGACAGTCACTATGGCTACACCTTC.

This clonotype has a single count. J is TRBJ1-3 and V is TRBV6-2 or TRBV6-3; D not resolved. This CDR3 has 12 amino acids. With 8 bases removed from V and 7 bases from J, the gap between germline ends came to 12 bases. Germline assignment: CDR1 MNHEY and CDR2 SVGEGT. The CDR3 region has the DNA TGTGCCAGCCGCCCGGTGGGGAACACCATATATTTT. Protein product: CASRPVGNTIYF.

This clonotype has more than one count but fewer than ten. This chain connects TRBV14 to TRBJ2-1, with 8 nucleotides matching TRBD1. The CDR3 covers 16 residues. Germline values: CDR1 SGHDN, CDR2 FVKESK. The V segment lost 2 bases and the J segment 0 bases; nucleotides outside the gene matches: 3. CDR3 amino acids: CASSQTGGSSYNEQFF. The DNA for the CDR3 is TGTGCCAGCAGCCAAACAGGGGGGAGCTCCTACAATGAGCAGTTCTTC.

The table lists this clonotype with a few counts. The rearrangement uses TRBV6-2 or TRBV6-3 and TRBJ2-7; the match to TRBD2 covers 8 bases. The V and J ends lost 4 bases and 4 bases, in that order; junction bases with no gene match: 3. The CDR3 has 13 amino acids. Germline loops: CDR1 MNHEY, CDR2 SVGEGT. CDR3 amino acids: CASSFSGMYEQYV. The CDR3 DNA follows: TGTGCCAGCAGTTTTAGCGGGATGTACGAGCAGTACGTC.

The rearrangement joins TRBV7-3 to TRBJ1-1; possibly TRBD1 for D (6 bases). Germline-derived CDR1 and CDR2 are SGHTA and FQGTGA. The CDR3 loop spans 13 amino acids. The V end was cut by 3 bases, the J end by 11 bases, with 16 bases between. CDR3 region: CASSFRMGAEAFF. CDR3 DNA: TGTGCCAGCAGCTTTAGGATGGGGGCGGAGGCTTTCTTT.

The chain has TRBV6-2 or TRBV6-3 and TRBJ2-3, with no clear D. V was pared by 5 bases and J by 4 bases, with 7 bases between. The CDR3 runs to 12 residues. Looked up from germline, CDR1 is MNHEY and CDR2 is SVGEGT. Here the CDR3 reads CASSRPPDTQYF. CDR3 DNA sequence: TGTGCCAGCAGTAGGCCGCCAGATACGCAGTATTTT.

Details on this clonotype: One base away lies a much larger clone, so this may be a sequencing read error. The genes are TRBV3-1 and TRBJ1-2, with D unclear. The CDR3 consists of 13 residues. Trimming took off 0 bases at V and 5 bases at J, with 7 bases between the two ends. The V gene's germline CDR1 is LGHDT and CDR2 YNNKEL (reference sequence). The CDR3 region is CASSQEGYYGYTF. CDR3 in DNA: TGTGCCAGCAGCCAAGAAGGCTATTATGGCTACACCTTC.

This clonotype was counted between two and nine times. V gene TRBV7-2 combines with J gene TRBJ1-4; D possibly corresponds to TRBD1 (5 bases). Germline CDR1 reads SGHTA; CDR2 reads FQGNSA. The CDR3 has 14 residues. The V and J ends lost 5 bases and 8 bases respectively, with 15 bases between them. The CDR3 loop is CASSPVGEREKLFF. As DNA, the CDR3 is TGTGCCAGCAGCCCCGTGGGGGAGCGAGAAAAACTGTTTTTT.

The chain joins TRBV7-2 to TRBJ2-5, with D unresolved. Looked up from germline, CDR1 is SGHTA and CDR2 is FQGNSA. V gave up 1 base and J gave up 2 bases, with 14 bases separating them. The CDR3 length is 16 residues. DNA of the CDR3: TGTGCCAGCAGCTTAGTAGTTGGCCTCGGGCAAGAGACCCAGTACTTC. Translated, it gives CASSLVVGLGQETQYF.

The chain combines TRBV5-5 with TRBJ2-3; TRBD2 matches at 10 bases. V lost 4 bases, J lost 3 bases, and 8 bases stayed unmatched. CDR3 length equals 16 residues. CDR1 SGHKS and CDR2 YYEKEE come from the germline V gene (reference sequence). CDR3 DNA: TGTGCCAGCAGCCCTGAACTAGCGGGGATGACAGATACGCAGTATTTT. Its protein product is CASSPELAGMTDTQYF.

This clonotype was counted at least ten times. This rearrangement joins TRBV3-1 to TRBJ2-3; no definite D call. Trimming pared 4 bases from V and 6 bases from J, leaving 11 bases between. The CDR3 covers 13 residues. Germline lookup yields CDR1 LGHDT and CDR2 YNNKEL (reference sequence). The DNA of the CDR3 is TGTGCCAGCAGCCTACAAGCGACGGATACGCAGTATTTT. Amino acids: CASSLQATDTQYF.

This chain connects TRBV7-2 to TRBJ2-1; 12 bases line up with TRBD2. V lost 5 bases and J lost 4; bases outside the gene matches: 3. The CDR3 extends over 15 amino acids. Looked up from germline, CDR1 is SGHTA and CDR2 is FQGNSA. CDR3 DNA: TGTGCCAGCAGCACCGGGACTAGCGGGTACAATGAGCAGTTCTTC. Protein product: CASSTGTSGYNEQFF. Complete variable domain (other parts from reference TRBV7-2 and TRBJ2-1): GAGVSQSPSNKVTEKGKDVELRCDPISGHTALYWYRQSLGQGLEFLIYFQGNSAPDKSGLPSDRFSAERTGGSVSTLTIQRTQQEDSAVYLCASSTGTSGYNEQFFGPGTRLTVL.

This clonotype was recorded at least ten times. This chain connects TRBV27 to TRBJ1-3; D ambiguous. Trimming removed 1 base at V and 9 bases at J, with 13 bases between. CDR1 is MNHEY, CDR2 SMNVEV, per germline (reference sequence). The CDR3 extends over 14 amino acids. CDR3 region: CASSLLPGLSTIYF. The CDR3 nucleotides are TGTGCCAGCAGTTTATTACCAGGTCTCAGCACCATATATTTT.

The V call is TRBV23-1, the J call TRBJ2-7; 9 nucleotides agree with TRBD1. TRBV23-1 is noted as an ORF with a role that remains uncertain. After removal of 10 bases from V and 4 bases from J, the junction contained 17 bases not matched to a gene. CDR3 length equals 16 residues. The CDR3 DNA reads as TGCGCCACCACTCGCGGAGGACAGGGGATGGGATACGAGCAGTACGTC. It codes for CATTRGGQGMGYEQYV.

This clonotype was seen a single time. The chain combines TRBV9 with TRBJ2-4; D possibly uses TRBD1 or TRBD2 (5 bases each). The V end was cut by 4 bases, the J end by 8 bases, with 16 bases between. Germline-derived CDR1 and CDR2 are SGDLS and YYNGEE. The CDR3 loop spans 14 amino acids. The CDR3 spells CASSPARAEDIQYF. The CDR3 region has the DNA TGTGCCAGCAGCCCGGCCAGGGCGGAGGACATTCAGTACTTC.

In this sample, this clonotype turned up a few times. The V and J genes are TRBV7-9 and TRBJ2-7; TRBD1 matches 7 bases. Germline lookup yields CDR1 SEHNR and CDR2 FQNEAQ (reference sequence). V lost 2 bases, J lost 5 bases, and 3 bases stayed unmatched. This CDR3 region has 13 residues. CDR3 bases: TGTGCCAGCAGCTTATACGGGACAGACGAGCAGTACTTC. This codes for CASSLYGTDEQYF.

This clonotype occurred a few times. V is TRBV27 and J is TRBJ1-1; D is perhaps TRBD1 (6 bases). The V gene lost 6 bases and the J gene lost 5 bases, with 19 bases spanning the gap. The CDR3 is made up of 15 amino acids. Germline-derived CDR1 and CDR2 are MNHEY and SMNVEV (reference sequence). The CDR3 nucleotides are TGTGCCAGCAGGAGGGGGGTGGGTGCGGGGACTGAAGCTTTCTTT. This gives the protein CASRRGVGAGTEAFF.

This rearrangement joins TRBV14 to TRBJ2-7; 7 bases line up with TRBD2. The CDR3 is 16 residues long. The V gene end was trimmed by 4 bases and the J gene end by 2 bases; junction bases not matched to a gene: 11. Per germline, CDR1 SGHDN and CDR2 FVKESK. The CDR3 is CASSRLAGSTPYEQYF. The CDR3 bases are TGTGCCAGCAGCCGATTAGCGGGTTCGACTCCCTACGAGCAGTACTTC.

V usage is TRBV30 and J usage is TRBJ1-2, with D possibly TRBD1 on 5 matching bases. CDR1 is GTSNPN and CDR2 is SVGIG in the germline V gene (reference sequence). The CDR3 spans 11 residues. The V and J ends lost 1 base and 5 bases respectively, with 5 bases between them. CDR3 nucleotide sequence: TGTGCCTGGAGTGGGGGGTATGGCTACACCTTC. Translated: CAWSGGYGYTF.

The chain has TRBV7-2 and TRBJ2-1; 10 bases are shared with TRBD2. CDR1 SGHTA and CDR2 FQGNSA come from the germline V gene. The V gene end was trimmed by 4 bases and the J gene end by 5 bases; junction bases not matched to a gene: 8. The CDR3 length is 16 residues. CDR3 in amino acids: CASSSVRTSGHNEQFF. The CDR3 nucleotides read TGTGCCAGCAGCTCGGTCAGGACTAGCGGACACAATGAGCAGTTCTTC.

Ten or more counts support this clonotype. V usage is TRBV4-1 and J usage is TRBJ2-1; the match to TRBD2 covers 11 bases. Looked up from germline, CDR1 is MGHRA and CDR2 is YSYEKL. The J segment lost 5 bases and the V segment lost 3 bases, leaving 3 bases of the junction unmatched. The length of the CDR3 is 15 residues. The DNA for the CDR3 is TGCGCCAGCAGCCAGTCGGGACTAGCGGACAATGAGCAGTTCTTC. Protein product: CASSQSGLADNEQFF.

V is TRBV6-2 or TRBV6-3 and J is TRBJ2-1; unclear D gene. Germline CDR1 is MNHEY and CDR2 is SVGEGT. This CDR3 is 17 amino acids long. V was clipped by 4 bases and J by 0 bases, with 16 bases between them. The CDR3 reads CASSFFYPSSSYNEQFF. CDR3 bases: TGTGCCAGCAGTTTTTTTTACCCCTCGAGCTCCTACAATGAGCAGTTCTTC.

This clonotype was seen a few times. As DNA, the CDR3 is TGTGCCAGCAGCGAGGGAGGGACAACCCAAGAGACCCAGTACTTC. Its translation: CASSEGGTTQETQYF. The rearrangement joins TRBV9 to TRBJ2-5, with D maybe TRBD2 (7 bases). Germline V gene data show CDR1 as SGDLS and CDR2 as YYNGEE. V lost 3 bases and J 1 base, leaving 13 bases between the germline ends. The CDR3 loop spans 15 amino acids.